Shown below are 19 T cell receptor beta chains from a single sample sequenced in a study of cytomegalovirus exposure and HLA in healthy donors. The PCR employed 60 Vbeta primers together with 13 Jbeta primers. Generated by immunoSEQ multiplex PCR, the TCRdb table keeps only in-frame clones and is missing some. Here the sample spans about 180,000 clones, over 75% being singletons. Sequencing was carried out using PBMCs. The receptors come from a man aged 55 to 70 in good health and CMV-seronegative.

DNA for the CDR3: TGTGCCAGCAGTTCCCTCGGCAGGGGGGAGCAGTACTTC. The encoded protein is CASSSLGRGEQYF. V and J are TRBV27 and TRBJ2-7, with TRBD1 matching over 7 bases. CDR1 MNHEY and CDR2 SMNVEV come from the germline V gene (reference sequence). CDR3 size: 13 residues. Trimming cost V 4 bases and J 7 bases; bases outside gene matches: 7.

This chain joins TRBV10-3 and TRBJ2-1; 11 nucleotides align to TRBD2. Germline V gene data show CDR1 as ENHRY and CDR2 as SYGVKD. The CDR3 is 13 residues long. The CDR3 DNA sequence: TGTGCTTCTAGCGGGGGGACCTACAATGAGCAGTTCTTC. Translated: CASSGGTYNEQFF.

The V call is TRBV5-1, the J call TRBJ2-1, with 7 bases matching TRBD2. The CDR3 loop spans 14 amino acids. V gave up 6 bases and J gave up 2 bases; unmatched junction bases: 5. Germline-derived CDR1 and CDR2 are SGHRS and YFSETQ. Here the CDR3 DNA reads TGCGCCAGCACCGCGGGGAGGGCCTACAATGAGCAGTTCTTC. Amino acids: CASTAGRAYNEQFF.

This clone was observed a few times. The CDR3 loop reads CATSRDRSYGYTF. CDR3 coding DNA: TGTGCCACCAGCAGGGACAGGAGTTATGGCTACACCTTC. The V gene is TRBV15, the J gene TRBJ1-2; 7 bases are shared with TRBD1. Germline lookup yields CDR1 LNHNV and CDR2 YYDKDF (reference sequence). The CDR3 runs 13 residues. The J segment lost 5 bases and the V segment lost 3 bases, leaving 3 bases of the junction unmatched.

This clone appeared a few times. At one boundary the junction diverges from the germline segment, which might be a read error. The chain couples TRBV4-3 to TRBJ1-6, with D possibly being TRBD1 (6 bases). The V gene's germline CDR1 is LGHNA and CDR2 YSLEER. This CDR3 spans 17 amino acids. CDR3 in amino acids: CASSQVSFQGRDSPLNF. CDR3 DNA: TGCGCCAGCAGCCAAGTGTCTTTCCAGGGGAGGGATTCACCCCTCAACTTT.

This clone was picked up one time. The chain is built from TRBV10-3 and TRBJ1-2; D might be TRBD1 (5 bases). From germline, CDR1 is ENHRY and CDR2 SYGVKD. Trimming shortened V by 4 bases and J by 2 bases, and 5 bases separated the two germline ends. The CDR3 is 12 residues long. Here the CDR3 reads CAISAGNYGYTF. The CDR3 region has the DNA TGTGCCATCAGTGCAGGGAACTATGGCTACACCTTC.

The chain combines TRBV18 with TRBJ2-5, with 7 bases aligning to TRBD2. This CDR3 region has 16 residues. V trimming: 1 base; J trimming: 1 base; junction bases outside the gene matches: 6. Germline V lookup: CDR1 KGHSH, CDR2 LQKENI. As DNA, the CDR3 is TGTGCCAGCTCACCACGAAAGGCGGGGGTCCAAGAGACCCAGTACTTC. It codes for CASSPRKAGVQETQYF.

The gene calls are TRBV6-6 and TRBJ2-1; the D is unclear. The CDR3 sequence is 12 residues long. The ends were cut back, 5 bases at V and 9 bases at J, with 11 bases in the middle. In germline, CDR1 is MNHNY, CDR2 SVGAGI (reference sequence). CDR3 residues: CASSVAVSEQFF. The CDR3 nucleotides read TGTGCCAGCAGTGTAGCTGTCAGTGAGCAGTTCTTC.

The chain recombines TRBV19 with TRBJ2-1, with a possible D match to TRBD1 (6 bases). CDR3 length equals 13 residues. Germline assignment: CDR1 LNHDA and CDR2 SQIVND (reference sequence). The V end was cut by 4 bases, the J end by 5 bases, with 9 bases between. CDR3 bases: TGTGCCAGTAGTACGGACAGTCACAATGAGCAGTTCTTC. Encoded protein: CASSTDSHNEQFF.

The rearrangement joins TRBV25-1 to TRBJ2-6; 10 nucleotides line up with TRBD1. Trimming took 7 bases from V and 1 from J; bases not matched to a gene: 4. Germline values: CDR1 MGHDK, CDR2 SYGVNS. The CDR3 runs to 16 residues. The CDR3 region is CASMRTGGSGANVLTF. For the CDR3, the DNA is TGTGCCAGCATGCGGACAGGGGGATCTGGGGCCAACGTCCTGACTTTC.

CDR3 protein: CASSEAGAPYEQYF. CDR3 in DNA: TGTGCCAGCAGCGAAGCGGGAGCTCCCTACGAGCAGTACTTC. The gene calls are TRBV9 and TRBJ2-7; 8 bases align to TRBD2. Germline V gives CDR1 SGDLS, CDR2 YYNGEE. With 3 bases clipped from V and 2 bases from J, the junction kept 4 bases outside the gene matches. This CDR3 is 14 amino acids long.

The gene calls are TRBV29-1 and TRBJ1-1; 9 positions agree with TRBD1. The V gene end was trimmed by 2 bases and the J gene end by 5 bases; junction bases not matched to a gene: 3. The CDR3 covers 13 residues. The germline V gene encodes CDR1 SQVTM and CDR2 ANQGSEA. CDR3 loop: CSVERDRETEAFF. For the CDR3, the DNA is TGCAGCGTTGAACGGGACAGGGAGACTGAAGCTTTCTTT.

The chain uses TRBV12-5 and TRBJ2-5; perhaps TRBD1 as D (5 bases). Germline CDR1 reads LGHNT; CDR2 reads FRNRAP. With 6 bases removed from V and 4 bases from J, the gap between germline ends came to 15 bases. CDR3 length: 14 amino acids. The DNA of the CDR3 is TGTGCTAGTGGCTCCCGGTGGCAGGGAGAGACCCAGTACTTC. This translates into CASGSRWQGETQYF.

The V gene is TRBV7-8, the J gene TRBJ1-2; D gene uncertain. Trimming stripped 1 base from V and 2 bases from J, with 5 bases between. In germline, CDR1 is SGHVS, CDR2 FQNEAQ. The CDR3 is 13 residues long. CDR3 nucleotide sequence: TGTGCCAGCAGCTTAGGACTAAACTATGGCTACACCTTC. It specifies CASSLGLNYGYTF.

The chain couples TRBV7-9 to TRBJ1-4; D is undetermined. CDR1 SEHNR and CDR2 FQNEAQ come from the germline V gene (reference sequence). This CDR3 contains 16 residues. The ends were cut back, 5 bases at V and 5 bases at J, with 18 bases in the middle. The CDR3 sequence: CASSPLHGERNEKLFF. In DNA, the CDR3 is TGTGCCAGCAGCCCACTTCATGGTGAGAGGAATGAAAAACTGTTTTTT. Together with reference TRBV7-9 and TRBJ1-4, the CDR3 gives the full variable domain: DTGVSQNPRHKITKRGQNVTFRCDPISEHNRLYWYRQTLGQGPEFLTYFQNEAQLEKSRLLSDRFSAERPKGSFSTLEIQRTEQGDSAMYLCASSPLHGERNEKLFFGSGTQLSVL.

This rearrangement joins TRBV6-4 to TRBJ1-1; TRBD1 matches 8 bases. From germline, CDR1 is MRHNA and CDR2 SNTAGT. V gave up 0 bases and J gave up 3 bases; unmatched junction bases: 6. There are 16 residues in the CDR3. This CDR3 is CASSDSAGGPDTEAFF. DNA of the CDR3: TGTGCCAGCAGTGACTCGGCAGGGGGCCCGGACACTGAAGCTTTCTTT.

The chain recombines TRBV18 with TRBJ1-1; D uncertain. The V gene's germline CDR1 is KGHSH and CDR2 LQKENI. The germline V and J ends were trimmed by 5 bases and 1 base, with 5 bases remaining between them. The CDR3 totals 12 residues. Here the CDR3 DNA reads TGTGCCAGCTCATACAAGAACACTGAAGCTTTCTTT. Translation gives CASSYKNTEAFF.

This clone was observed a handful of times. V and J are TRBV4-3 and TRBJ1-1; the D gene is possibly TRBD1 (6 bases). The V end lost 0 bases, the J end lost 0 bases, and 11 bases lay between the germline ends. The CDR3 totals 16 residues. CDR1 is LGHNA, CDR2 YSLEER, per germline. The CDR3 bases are TGCGCCAGCAGCCAAGACACTGGGACATTGAACACTGAAGCTTTCTTT. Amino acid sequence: CASSQDTGTLNTEAFF.

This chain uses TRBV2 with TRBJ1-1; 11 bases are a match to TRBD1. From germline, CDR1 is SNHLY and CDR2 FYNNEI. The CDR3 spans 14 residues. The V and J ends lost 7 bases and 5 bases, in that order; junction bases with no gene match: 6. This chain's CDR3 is CASTRTGGETEAFF. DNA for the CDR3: TGTGCCAGCACCCGGACAGGGGGCGAGACTGAAGCTTTCTTT.